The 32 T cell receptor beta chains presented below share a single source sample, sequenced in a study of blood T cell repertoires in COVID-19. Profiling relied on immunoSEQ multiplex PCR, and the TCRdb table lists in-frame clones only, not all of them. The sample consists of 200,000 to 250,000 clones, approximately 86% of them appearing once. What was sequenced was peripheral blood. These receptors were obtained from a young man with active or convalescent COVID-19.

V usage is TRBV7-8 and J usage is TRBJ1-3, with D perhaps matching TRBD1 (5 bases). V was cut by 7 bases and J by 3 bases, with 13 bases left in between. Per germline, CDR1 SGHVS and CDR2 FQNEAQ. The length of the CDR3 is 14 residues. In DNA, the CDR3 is TGTGCCAGCATCCCTCAGGGTGTTGGAAACACCATATATTTT. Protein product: CASIPQGVGNTIYF.

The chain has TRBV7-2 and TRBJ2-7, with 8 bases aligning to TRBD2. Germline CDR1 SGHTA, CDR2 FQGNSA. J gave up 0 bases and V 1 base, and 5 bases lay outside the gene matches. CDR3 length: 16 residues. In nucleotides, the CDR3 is TGTGCCAGCAGCTTAGATAGCGGGATACCCTCCTACGAGCAGTACTTC. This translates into CASSLDSGIPSYEQYF.

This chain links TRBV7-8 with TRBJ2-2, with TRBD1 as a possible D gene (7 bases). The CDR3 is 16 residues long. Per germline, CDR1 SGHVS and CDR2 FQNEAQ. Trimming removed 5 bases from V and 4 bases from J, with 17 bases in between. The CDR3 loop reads CASSRRRGPGTGELFF. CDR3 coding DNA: TGTGCCAGCAGCAGAAGGAGGGGGCCCGGCACCGGGGAGCTGTTTTTT.

The CDR3, as DNA: TGTGCCAGCAGGGTAGGATGGTCTGGCCCGGGAGAAAAACTGTTTTTT. Protein: CASRVGWSGPGEKLFF. V usage is TRBV25-1 and J usage is TRBJ1-4; D is unresolved. V was shortened by 6 bases and J by 8 bases, with 22 bases between the two germline ends. The CDR3 spans 16 residues. Germline V gene sequence: CDR1 MGHDK, CDR2 SYGVNS. The full variable domain, rest sourced from reference TRBV25-1 and TRBJ1-4, is EADIYQTPRYLVIGTGKKITLECSQTMGHDKMYWYQQDPGMELHLIHYSYGVNSTEKGDLSSESTVSRIRTEHFPLTLESARPSHTSQYLCASRVGWSGPGEKLFFGSGTQLSVL.

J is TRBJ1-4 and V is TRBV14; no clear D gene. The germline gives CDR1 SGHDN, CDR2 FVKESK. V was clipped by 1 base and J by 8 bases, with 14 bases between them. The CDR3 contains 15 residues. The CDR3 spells CASSQAGIVEEKLFF. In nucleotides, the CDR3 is TGTGCCAGCAGCCAAGCGGGGATAGTAGAAGAAAAACTGTTTTTT.

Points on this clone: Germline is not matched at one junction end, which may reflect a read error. CDR3 amino acids: CASSLWTSDSYEQYF. CDR3 nucleotide sequence: TGTGCCAGCAGTCTATGGACTAGCGACTCCTACGAGCAGTACTTC. The J gene is TRBJ2-7, the V gene TRBV28; TRBD2 aligns across 9 bases. The germline V gene has CDR1 MDHEN and CDR2 SYDVKM. This CDR3 spans 15 amino acids.

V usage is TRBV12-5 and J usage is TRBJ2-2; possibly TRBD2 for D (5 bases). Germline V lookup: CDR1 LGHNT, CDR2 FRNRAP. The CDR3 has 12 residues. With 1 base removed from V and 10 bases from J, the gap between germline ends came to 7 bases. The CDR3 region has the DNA TGTGCTAGTGGTTTGGATCTAGCGGAGCTGTTTTTT. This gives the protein CASGLDLAELFF. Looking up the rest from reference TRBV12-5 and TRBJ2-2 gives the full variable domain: DARVTQTPRHKVTEMGQEVTMRCQPILGHNTVFWYRQTMMQGLELLAYFRNRAPLDDSGMPKDRFSAEMPDATLATLKIQPSEPRDSAVYFCASGLDLAELFFGEGSRLTVL.

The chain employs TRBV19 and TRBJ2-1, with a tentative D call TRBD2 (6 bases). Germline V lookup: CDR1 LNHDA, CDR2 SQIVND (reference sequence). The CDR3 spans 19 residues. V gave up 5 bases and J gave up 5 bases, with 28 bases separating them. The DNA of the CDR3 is TGTGCCAGTAGTCCCAAATCGTCGGCAGGGACTGCACGCGACAATGAGCAGTTCTTC. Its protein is CASSPKSSAGTARDNEQFF.

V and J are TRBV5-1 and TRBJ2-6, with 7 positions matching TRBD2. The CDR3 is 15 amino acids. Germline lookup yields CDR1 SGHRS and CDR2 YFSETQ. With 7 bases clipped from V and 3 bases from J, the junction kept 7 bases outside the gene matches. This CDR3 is CASSGEGLGANVLTF. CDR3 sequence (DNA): TGCGCCAGCTCTGGGGAGGGGCTTGGGGCCAACGTCCTGACTTTC.

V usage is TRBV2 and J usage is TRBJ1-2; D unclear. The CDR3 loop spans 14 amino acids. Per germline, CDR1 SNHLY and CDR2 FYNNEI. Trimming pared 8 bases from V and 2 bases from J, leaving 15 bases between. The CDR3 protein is CASGAGAGNYGYTF. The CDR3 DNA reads TGTGCCAGCGGCGCTGGAGCCGGCAACTATGGCTACACCTTC. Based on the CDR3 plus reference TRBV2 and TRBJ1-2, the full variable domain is EPEVTQTPSHQVTQMGQEVILRCVPISNHLYFYWYRQILGQKVEFLVSFYNNEISEKSEIFDDQFSVERPDGSNFTLKIRSTKLEDSAMYFCASGAGAGNYGYTFGSGTRLTVV.

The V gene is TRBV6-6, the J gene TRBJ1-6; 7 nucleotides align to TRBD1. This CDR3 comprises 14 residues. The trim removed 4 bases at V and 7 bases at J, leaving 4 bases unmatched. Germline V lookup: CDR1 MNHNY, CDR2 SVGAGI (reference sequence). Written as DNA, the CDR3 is TGTGCCAGCAGTTCCGGGACAGCCAATTCACCCCTCCACTTT. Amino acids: CASSSGTANSPLHF.

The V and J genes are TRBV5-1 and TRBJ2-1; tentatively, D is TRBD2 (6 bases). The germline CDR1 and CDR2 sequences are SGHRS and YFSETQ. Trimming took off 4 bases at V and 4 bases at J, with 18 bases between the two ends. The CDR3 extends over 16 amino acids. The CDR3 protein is CASSPGPGSGYNEQFF. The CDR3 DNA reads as TGCGCCAGCAGCCCCGGCCCAGGGAGCGGGTACAATGAGCAGTTCTTC.

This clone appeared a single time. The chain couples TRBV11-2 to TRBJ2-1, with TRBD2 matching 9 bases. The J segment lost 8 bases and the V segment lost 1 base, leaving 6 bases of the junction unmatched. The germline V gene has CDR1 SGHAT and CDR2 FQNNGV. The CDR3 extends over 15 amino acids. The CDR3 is CASSLVAGESHEQFF. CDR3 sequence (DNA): TGTGCCAGCAGCTTAGTAGCGGGAGAATCCCATGAGCAGTTCTTC.

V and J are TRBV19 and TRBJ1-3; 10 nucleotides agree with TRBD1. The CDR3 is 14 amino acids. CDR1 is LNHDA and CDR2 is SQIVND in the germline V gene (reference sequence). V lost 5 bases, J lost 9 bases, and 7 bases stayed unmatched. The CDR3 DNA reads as TGTGCCAGTAGTGCCGGGACAGGGGTTCCCACCATATATTTT. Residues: CASSAGTGVPTIYF.

The CDR3 spells CASSIGTVTVAALGGELFF. The CDR3 coding sequence is TGTGCCAGTAGTATCGGGACAGTGACTGTAGCGGCCCTCGGAGGGGAGCTGTTTTTT. The genes are TRBV19 and TRBJ2-2; D possibly corresponds to TRBD1 (7 bases). V was shortened by 3 bases and J by 8 bases, with 28 bases between the two germline ends. The CDR3 is 19 amino acids. Germline V gene lookup returns CDR1 LNHDA and CDR2 SQIVND (reference sequence).

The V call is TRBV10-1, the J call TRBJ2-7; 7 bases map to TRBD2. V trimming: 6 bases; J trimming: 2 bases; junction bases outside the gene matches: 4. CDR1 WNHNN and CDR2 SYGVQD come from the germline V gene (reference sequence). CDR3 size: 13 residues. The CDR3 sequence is CASSGGSPYEQYF. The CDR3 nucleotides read TGCGCCAGCAGCGGCGGGAGTCCCTACGAGCAGTACTTC.

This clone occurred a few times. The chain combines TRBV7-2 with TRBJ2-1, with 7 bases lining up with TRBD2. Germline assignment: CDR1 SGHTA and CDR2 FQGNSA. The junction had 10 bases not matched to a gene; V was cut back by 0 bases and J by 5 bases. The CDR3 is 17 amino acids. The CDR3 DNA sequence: TGTGCCAGCAGCTTAGCGTCGGCTAGCGGACAACACAATGAGCAGTTCTTC. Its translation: CASSLASASGQHNEQFF.

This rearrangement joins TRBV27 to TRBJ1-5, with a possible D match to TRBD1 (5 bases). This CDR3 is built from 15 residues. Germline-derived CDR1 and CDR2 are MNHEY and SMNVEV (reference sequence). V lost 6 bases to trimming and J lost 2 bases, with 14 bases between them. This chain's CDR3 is CASRAQGKGNQPQHF. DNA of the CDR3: TGTGCCAGCAGAGCCCAGGGTAAGGGCAATCAGCCCCAGCATTTT.

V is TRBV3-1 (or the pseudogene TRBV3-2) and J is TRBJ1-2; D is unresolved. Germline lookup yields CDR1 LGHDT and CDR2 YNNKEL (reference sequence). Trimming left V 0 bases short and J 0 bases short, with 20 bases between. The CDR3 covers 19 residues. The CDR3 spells CASSQEFPEVSRTNYGYTF. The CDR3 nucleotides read TGTGCCAGCAGCCAAGAATTCCCCGAGGTCAGCCGAACTAACTATGGCTACACCTTC.

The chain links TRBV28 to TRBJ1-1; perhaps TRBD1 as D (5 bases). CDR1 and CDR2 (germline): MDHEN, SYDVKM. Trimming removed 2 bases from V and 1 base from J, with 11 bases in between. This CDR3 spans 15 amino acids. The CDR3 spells CASSLLQGGNTEAFF. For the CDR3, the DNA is TGTGCCAGCAGTTTACTTCAGGGAGGGAACACTGAAGCTTTCTTT.

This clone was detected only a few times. This CDR3 is CASRVGTGSYGYTF. CDR3 in DNA: TGTGCCAGCAGGGTCGGGACAGGGTCGTATGGCTACACCTTC. The rearrangement uses TRBV6-5 and TRBJ1-2, with 9 bases lining up with TRBD1. This CDR3 has 14 amino acids. V gave up 6 bases and J gave up 5 bases; unmatched junction bases: 7. The germline CDR1 and CDR2 sequences are MNHEY and SVGAGI.

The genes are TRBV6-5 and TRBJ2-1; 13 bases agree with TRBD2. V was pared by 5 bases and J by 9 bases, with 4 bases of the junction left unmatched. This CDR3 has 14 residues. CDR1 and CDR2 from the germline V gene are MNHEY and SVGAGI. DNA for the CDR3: TGTGCCAGCAGTCGGACTAGCGGGAGAGGTGAGCAGTTCTTC. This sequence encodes CASSRTSGRGEQFF.

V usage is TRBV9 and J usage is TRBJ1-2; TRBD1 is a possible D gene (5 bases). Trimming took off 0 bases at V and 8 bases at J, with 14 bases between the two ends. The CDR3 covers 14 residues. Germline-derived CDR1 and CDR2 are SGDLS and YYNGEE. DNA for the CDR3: TGTGCCAGCAGCGTAGGTGGCGGGGCGCGGGGCTACACCTTC. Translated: CASSVGGGARGYTF.

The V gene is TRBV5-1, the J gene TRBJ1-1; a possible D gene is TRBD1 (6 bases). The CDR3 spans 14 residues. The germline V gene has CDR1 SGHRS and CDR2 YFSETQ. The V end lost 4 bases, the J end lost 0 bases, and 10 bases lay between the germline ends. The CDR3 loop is CASSKDSMNTEAFF. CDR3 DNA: TGCGCCAGCAGCAAGGACAGCATGAACACTGAAGCTTTCTTT.

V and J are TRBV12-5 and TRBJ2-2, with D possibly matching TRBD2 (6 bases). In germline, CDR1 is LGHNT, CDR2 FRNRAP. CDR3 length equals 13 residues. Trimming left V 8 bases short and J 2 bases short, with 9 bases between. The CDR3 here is CASREANTGELFF. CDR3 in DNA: TGTGCTAGTAGGGAGGCTAACACCGGGGAGCTGTTTTTT.

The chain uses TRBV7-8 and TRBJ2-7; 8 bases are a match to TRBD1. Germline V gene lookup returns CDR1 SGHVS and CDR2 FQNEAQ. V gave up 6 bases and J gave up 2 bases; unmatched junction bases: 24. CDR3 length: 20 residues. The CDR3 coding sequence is TGTGCCAGCAGTGACTCCCCCGGGACAGGACAGACCAAAGAGGCCTACGAGCAGTACTTC. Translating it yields CASSDSPGTGQTKEAYEQYF.

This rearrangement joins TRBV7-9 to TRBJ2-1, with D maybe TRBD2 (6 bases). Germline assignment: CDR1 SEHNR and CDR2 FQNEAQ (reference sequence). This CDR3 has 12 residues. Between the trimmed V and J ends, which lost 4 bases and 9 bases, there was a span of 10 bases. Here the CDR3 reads CASSSMGGEQFF. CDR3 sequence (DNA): TGTGCCAGCAGCTCGATGGGGGGTGAGCAGTTCTTC. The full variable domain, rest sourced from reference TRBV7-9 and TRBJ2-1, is DTGVSQNPRHKITKRGQNVTFRCDPISEHNRLYWYRQTLGQGPEFLTYFQNEAQLEKSRLLSDRFSAERPKGSFSTLEIQRTEQGDSAMYLCASSSMGGEQFFGPGTRLTVL.

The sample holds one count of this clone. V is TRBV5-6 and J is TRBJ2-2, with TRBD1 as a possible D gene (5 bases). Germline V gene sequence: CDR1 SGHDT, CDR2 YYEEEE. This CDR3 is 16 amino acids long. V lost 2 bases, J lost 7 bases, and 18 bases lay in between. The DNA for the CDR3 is TGTGCCAGCAGCTTAAGGGCAGGGCTCCGAGACGGGGAGCTGTTTTTT. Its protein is CASSLRAGLRDGELFF.

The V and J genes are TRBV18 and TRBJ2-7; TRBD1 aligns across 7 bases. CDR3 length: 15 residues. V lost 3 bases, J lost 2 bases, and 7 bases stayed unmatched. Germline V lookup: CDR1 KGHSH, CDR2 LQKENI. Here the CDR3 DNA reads TGTGCCAGCTCACCCGGGACAGTAGTTCCCTACGAGCAGTACTTC. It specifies CASSPGTVVPYEQYF. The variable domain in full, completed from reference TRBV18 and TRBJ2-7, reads NAGVMQNPRHLVRRRGQEARLRCSPMKGHSHVYWYRQLPEEGLKFMVYLQKENIIDESGMPKERFSAEFPKEGPSILRIQQVVRGDSAAYFCASSPGTVVPYEQYFGPGTRLTVT.

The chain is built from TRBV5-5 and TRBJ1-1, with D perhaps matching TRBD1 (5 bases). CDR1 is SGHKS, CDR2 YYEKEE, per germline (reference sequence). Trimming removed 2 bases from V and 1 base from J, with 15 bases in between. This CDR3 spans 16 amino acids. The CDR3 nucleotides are TGTGCCAGCAGCTTTCTGCAGGGCGTGGGGAACACTGAAGCTTTCTTT. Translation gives CASSFLQGVGNTEAFF. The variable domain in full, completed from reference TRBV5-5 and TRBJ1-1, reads DAGVTQSPTHLIKTRGQQVTLRCSPISGHKSVSWYQQVLGQGPQFIFQYYEKEERGRGNFPDRFSARQFPNYSSELNVNALLLGDSALYLCASSFLQGVGNTEAFFGQGTRLTVV.

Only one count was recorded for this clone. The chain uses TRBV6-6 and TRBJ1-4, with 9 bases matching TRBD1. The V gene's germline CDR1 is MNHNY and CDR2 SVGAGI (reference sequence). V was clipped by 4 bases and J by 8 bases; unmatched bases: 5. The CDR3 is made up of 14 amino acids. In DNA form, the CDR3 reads TGTGCCAGCAGTTGGGGACAGGGACAAGAAAAACTGTTTTTT. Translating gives CASSWGQGQEKLFF.

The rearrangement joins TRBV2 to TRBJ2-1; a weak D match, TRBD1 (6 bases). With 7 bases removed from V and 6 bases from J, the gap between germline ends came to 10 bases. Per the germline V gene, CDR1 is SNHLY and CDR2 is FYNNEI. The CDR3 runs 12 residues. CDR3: CASTKQGNEQFF. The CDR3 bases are TGTGCCAGCACCAAACAGGGCAATGAGCAGTTCTTC.